This TCR beta chain was recovered during a study of T cells in Graves' hyperthyroidism and ophthalmopathy. Points from the study as a whole: In blood, most of the thyroid clonotypes expanded above 0.001 were also present.

In the case of this clonotype: No antigen is known for it.

Germline V gene data show CDR1 as MDHEN and CDR2 as SYDVKM. The V end lost 4 bases, the J end lost 5 bases, and 15 bases lay between the germline ends. The CDR3 loop spans 14 amino acids. TCR beta CDR3 regions were amplified from RNA. The TCR CDR3 was amplified in a first-round RT-PCR using the HTBI primer set. TCRdb passed the multiplex PCR reads through MiXCR, listing each CDR3 protein once. This table has under 350,000 distinct CDR3 sequences, over 15% appearing once. Graves' hyperthyroidism without ophthalmopathy progression within 18 months was termed stable. The receptor's source is a woman between 50 and 59 years old with Graves' hyperthyroidism. Sequencing input: blood. The chain joins TRBV28 to TRBJ2-7, with D possibly TRBD2 on 5 matching bases. The DNA of the CDR3 is TGTGCCAGCAGTTGGAGAAGAGGGCCCAACGAGCAGTACTTC. This encodes CASSWRRGPNEQYF.